Described below is a single T cell receptor (beta chain) sequence and its context. Its target is unknown. Trimming removed 1 base from V and 4 bases from J, with 7 bases in between. Germline CDR1 LNHDA, CDR2 SQIVND (reference sequence). The CDR3 contains 13 residues. Naive-designated CD8 cells lacked CD45RO, were positively enriched for CCR7, and omitted terminally differentiated effector memory CD45RA+ cells. This record comes from a study of shared clonotypes between healthy human individuals. Study-level background: Researchers assigned three CD4 naive, three CD4 memory, two CD8 naive and one CD8 memory plate to each donor.

Study-wide points: The study found lower generation probabilities in non-shared clonotypes than in those shared by all four donors. Relative to memory subsets, naive subsets generally showed larger estimated richness.

Assay: immunoSEQ multiplex PCR; the TCRdb copy retains only in-frame clones and omits some. Of roughly 650,000 clones in the sample, roughly 96% were seen once. Material: naive CD8+ T cells sorted from blood. The V call is TRBV19, the J call TRBJ1-1; D call uncertain. This sequence originates from a woman aged 30 to 39 in good health. The CDR3 here is CASSIAGFTEAFF. CDR3 coding DNA: TGTGCCAGTAGTATAGCGGGTTTCACTGAAGCTTTCTTT.